This T cell receptor beta chain comes out of a study of cytomegalovirus exposure and HLA in healthy donors. Whole-study findings and limits: Generally TCR sequences proved uncommon, though certain public TCRs appeared in numerous donors.

The data were produced by immunoSEQ multiplex PCR, yet TCRdb's version contains in-frame clones alone and is incomplete. The sample lists about 340,000 clones, about nine tenths occurring once. On this clone itself: What it recognizes is unknown.

The sequencing sample was made of PBMCs. This TCR was sampled from a woman younger than 30 in good health and CMV-seronegative.

The CDR3 loop is CASGSPGQDYGYTF. CDR3 nucleotide sequence: TGTGCCAGCGGGTCCCCGGGACAGGACTATGGCTACACCTTC. J is TRBJ1-2 and V is TRBV28, with TRBD1 identical over 8 bases. CDR3 length equals 14 residues. Trimming took 8 bases from V and 3 from J; bases not matched to a gene: 8. Germline V lookup: CDR1 MDHEN, CDR2 SYDVKM.